A selection of T cell receptor beta chains follows, all from one sample in a study of blood T cell repertoires in COVID-19. The assay was immunoSEQ multiplex PCR, and TCRdb's table has in-frame clones only and misses some. The data show some 270,000 clones, with around 86% seen just once and 1.7% held by the top ten. Input material: PBMCs or T cells enriched from blood (not recorded which). Every receptor here comes from a woman aged 40 to 50 who had recovered from COVID-19. Both conserved end residues are part of each CDR3. A D gene is named only where the DNA matches it firmly. Clone size, where shown, is once, few, many, or a class for clones that have expanded.

V	J	size	length	D	CDR3	DNA
TRBV3-1/TRBV3-2	TRBJ2-1	NA	17	NA	CASSQEWSAGTGDEQFF	TGTGCCAGCAGCCAAGAATGGTCGGCGGGAACGGGCGATGAGCAGTTCTTC
TRBV11-2	TRBJ1-1	NA	17	TRBD1	CASSLVARTGLNTEAFF	TGTGCCAGCAGCTTAGTGGCTAGGACAGGGCTGAACACTGAAGCTTTCTTT
TRBV2	TRBJ1-1	NA	13	NA	CASRGTGFTEAFF	TGTGCCAGCAGGGGCACAGGGTTCACTGAAGCTTTCTTT
TRBV7-9	TRBJ2-7	NA	13	NA	CASSPRRENEQYF	TGTGCCAGCAGCCCAAGGCGGGAAAACGAGCAGTACTTC
TRBV12-3/TRBV12-4	TRBJ1-1	NA	13	NA	CASRVRGRGEAFF	TGTGCCAGCAGGGTCCGTGGGAGGGGTGAAGCTTTCTTT
TRBV9	TRBJ1-3	NA	15	TRBD1	CASSIGQGKGNTIYF	TGTGCCAGCAGCATAGGACAGGGCAAAGGAAACACCATATATTTT
TRBV5-1	TRBJ1-6	NA	13	NA	CASSLKLDSPLHF	TGCGCCAGCAGCCTCAAACTGGATTCACCCCTCCACTTT
TRBV5-1	TRBJ1-2	NA	14	NA	CASSPVDSYYGYTF	TGCGCCAGCAGCCCGGTGGACAGCTACTATGGCTACACCTTC
TRBV6-5	TRBJ1-1	NA	15	NA	CASSNQQGLTTEAFF	TGTGCCAGCAGTAACCAACAGGGTTTGACTACTGAAGCTTTCTTT
TRBV24-1	TRBJ2-1	few	15	TRBD2	CATSDAGRAYNEQFF	TGTGCCACCAGTGATGCGGGGAGGGCCTACAATGAGCAGTTCTTC
TRBV10-3	TRBJ2-3	NA	13	NA	CAIRAISTDTQYF	TGTGCCATCAGAGCTATTAGCACAGATACGCAGTATTTT
TRBV2	TRBJ1-2	NA	17	NA	CASSEGGSSLLGGGYTF	TGTGCCAGCAGTGAGGGCGGTTCGAGCCTCCTAGGGGGTGGCTACACCTTC
TRBV19	TRBJ2-7	NA	15	NA	CASSIGGTTSYEQYF	TGTGCCAGTAGTATAGGTGGGACAACCAGCTACGAGCAGTACTTC
TRBV29-1	TRBJ2-3	NA	18	TRBD2	CSVELAGGLLGVTDTQYF	TGCAGCGTTGAACTAGCGGGAGGACTCTTGGGAGTCACAGATACGCAGTATTTT
TRBV5-1	TRBJ1-1	NA	14	NA	CASSLAAGSTEAFF	TGCGCCAGCAGCTTGGCGGCAGGAAGCACTGAAGCTTTCTTT
TRBV6-5	TRBJ2-5	NA	13	NA	CASRKTGQETQYF	TGTGCCAGCAGAAAGACAGGCCAAGAGACCCAGTACTTC
TRBV4-1	TRBJ1-4	NA	16	NA	CASSQVAGVKNEKLFF	TGCGCCAGCAGCCAAGTAGCGGGGGTCAAAAATGAAAAACTGTTTTTT
TRBV24-1	TRBJ1-1	NA	12	NA	CAENDMNTEAFF	TGTGCCGAGAATGATATGAACACTGAAGCTTTCTTT
TRBV7-3	TRBJ1-5	NA	15	NA	CASSLIGGSNQPQHF	TGTGCCAGCAGCTTAATTGGGGGGAGCAATCAGCCCCAGCATTTT
TRBV9	TRBJ2-3	NA	15	NA	CASSVDGGRTDTQYF	TGTGCCAGCAGCGTAGACGGGGGTCGCACAGATACGCAGTATTTT
TRBV7-6	TRBJ1-1	NA	15	TRBD1	CASSKDRGRFPEAFF	TGTGCCAGCAGCAAGGACAGGGGGCGCTTCCCTGAAGCTTTCTTT
TRBV6-6	TRBJ2-4	NA	14	TRBD2	CASSYRSLANIQYF	TGTGCCAGCAGTTACAGGTCACTAGCGAACATTCAGTACTTC
TRBV13	TRBJ2-1	NA	14	NA	CASSSDPSGNEQFF	TGTGCCAGCAGCTCCGACCCCTCGGGGAATGAGCAGTTCTTC
TRBV4-2	TRBJ1-1	NA	12	NA	CASSHINTEAFF	TGTGCCAGCAGCCATATAAACACTGAAGCTTTCTTT
TRBV12-3/TRBV12-4	TRBJ1-1	NA	13	NA	CASRKGEYTEAFF	TGTGCCAGCAGGAAGGGGGAGTACACTGAAGCTTTCTTT
TRBV4-1	TRBJ2-7	NA	13	NA	CASSQDPFLRVHF	TGCGCCAGCAGCCAAGACCCTTTCCTCCGGGTCCACTTC
TRBV4-1	TRBJ2-5	NA	17	NA	CASSQVGQGGGGETQYF	TGCGCCAGCAGCCAAGTAGGCCAAGGGGGGGGTGGAGAGACCCAGTACTTC